The next 9 T cell receptor beta chains were all read from a single sample in a study of blood T cell repertoires in COVID-19. Profiling relied on immunoSEQ multiplex PCR, and the TCRdb table lists in-frame clones only, not all of them. Counted here are 100,000 to 150,000 clones, 65% to 85% occurring once; the ten biggest clones make up 5.9%. Sequenced sample: peripheral blood. The receptors here all came from an elderly man with active or convalescent COVID-19.

This clone appeared once. The rearrangement joins TRBV5-4 to TRBJ2-3, with D maybe TRBD1 (6 bases). With 7 bases removed from V and 0 bases from J, the gap between germline ends came to 9 bases. The germline CDR1 and CDR2 sequences are SGHNT and YYREEE (reference sequence). This CDR3 spans 13 amino acids. DNA for the CDR3: TGTGCCAGCCGGACAGCTAGCACAGATACGCAGTATTTT. This encodes CASRTASTDTQYF.

This clone was seen only once. The J gene is TRBJ2-3, the V gene TRBV6-5; D is possibly TRBD2 (5 bases). Looked up from germline, CDR1 is MNHEY and CDR2 is SVGAGI. This CDR3 has 15 amino acids. V lost 10 bases and J lost 2, with 19 bases in between. The CDR3 DNA is TGTGCCATCATTTCCGGGAATCACTTCACAGATACGCAGTATTTT. This codes for CAIISGNHFTDTQYF.

The chain is built from TRBV6-1 and TRBJ1-6; 8 bases agree with TRBD1. The germline CDR1 and CDR2 sequences are MNHNS and SASEGT. CDR3 length: 14 residues. The ends lost 1 base at V and 9 bases at J; junction bases unmatched: 2. Here the CDR3 DNA reads TGTGCCAGCAGTGAAGGGCAGGGGGCTTCACCCCTCCACTTT. This codes for CASSEGQGASPLHF.

The chain carries TRBV6-2 or TRBV6-3 and TRBJ1-1; D is unresolved. The CDR3 totals 13 residues. V was clipped by 6 bases and J by 0 bases, with 8 bases between them. In germline, CDR1 is MNHEY, CDR2 SVGEGT. CDR3 sequence: CASSLAMNTEAFF. CDR3 bases: TGTGCCAGCAGCCTGGCCATGAACACTGAAGCTTTCTTT.

The chain links TRBV7-3 to TRBJ2-3, with 10 bases identical to TRBD1. Germline CDR1 is SGHTA and CDR2 is FQGTGA. The ends lost 4 bases at V and 4 bases at J; junction bases unmatched: 5. CDR3 length: 15 residues. For the CDR3, the DNA is TGTGCCAGCAGCTATACGACAGGGGGCTCAGATACGCAGTATTTT. Protein: CASSYTTGGSDTQYF.

The rearrangement joins TRBV7-2 to TRBJ2-1; TRBD2 aligns across 12 bases. Germline trimming cut 4 bases from V and 5 bases from J; bases unmatched to any gene: 6. Germline CDR1 SGHTA, CDR2 FQGNSA. The CDR3 is 16 amino acids. The CDR3 DNA reads TGTGCCAGCAGCTCCCCACTAGCGGGGGGCCACAATGAGCAGTTCTTC. It translates to CASSSPLAGGHNEQFF.

This clone was picked up a small number of times. CDR3 nucleotide sequence: TGTGCCAGCTCACCGGGACAACTCCAGCCCCAGCATTTT. Encoded protein: CASSPGQLQPQHF. V is TRBV18 and J is TRBJ1-5; perhaps TRBD1 as D (6 bases). This CDR3 contains 13 residues. Per germline, CDR1 KGHSH and CDR2 LQKENI. Deletions cut 3 bases from V and 7 bases from J, with 10 bases between.

The genes are TRBV11-2 and TRBJ2-3, with TRBD2 matching 7 bases. Germline loops: CDR1 SGHAT, CDR2 FQNNGV. J lost 3 bases, V lost 6 bases, and 9 bases had no gene match. This CDR3 has 15 amino acids. CDR3 sequence reads: CASRGGSGMTDTQYF. CDR3 bases: TGTGCCAGCAGGGGCGGGAGCGGGATGACAGATACGCAGTATTTT.

This clone was counted once. The chain joins TRBV5-4 to TRBJ2-5, with 8 bases fitting TRBD2. The V gene's germline CDR1 is SGHNT and CDR2 YYREEE (reference sequence). CDR3 size: 13 residues. Trimming cost V 6 bases and J 4 bases; bases outside gene matches: 5. CDR3 coding DNA: TGTGCCAGCACTTTGCGGGGGGCAGAGACCCAGTACTTC. Protein sequence: CASTLRGAETQYF.